This is a list of T cell receptor beta chains from one sample in a study of blood T cell repertoires in COVID-19. Data came from immunoSEQ multiplex PCR; TCRdb stores just in-frame clones and leaves some out. The sample carries 150,000 or so clones, approximately 92% recorded once. The sample comprised peripheral blood. These receptors were obtained from a young man with COVID-19, enrolled during active disease. The conserved cysteine and the conserved F or W are not part of the CDR3 here.

>TRBV4-1|TRBJ2-5
ASSQTAGEETQY
>TRBV27|TRBJ2-1
ASSPNQVSGEQF
>TRBV9|TRBJ1-2
ASSLKGDNYGYT
>TRBV6-6|TRBJ2-3
ASSQLGLEMTDTQY
>TRBV14|TRBJ1-2
ASSQADRIEVDYT
>TRBV7-6|TRBJ2-1
ASSPGLAGGPNEQF
>TRBV6-7|TRBJ2-5
ASSTAGTSAQETQY
>TRBV19|TRBJ2-1
ASKTGDNYNEQF
>TRBV13|TRBJ1-1
ASSLGRSEAF
>TRBV5-1|TRBJ2-5
ASSKWAGAVQETQY
>TRBV28|TRBJ2-1
ASSFLTSGRFNEQF
>TRBV2|TRBJ1-5
ASSGDRGNSNQPQH
>TRBV19|TRBJ2-7
ASSTGAGGPYEQY
>TRBV10-3|TRBJ1-3
AISESERNTIY
>TRBV6-4|TRBJ1-6
ASRPDSDNSPLH
>TRBV7-3|TRBJ1-1
ASSSSGTEAF
>TRBV5-1|TRBJ1-2
ASSLTTANYGYT
>TRBV6-5|TRBJ1-1
ASSLKLLNTEAF
>TRBV27|TRBJ2-4
ASSLSEYNIQY
>TRBV28|TRBJ1-6
ASSLIRQGASPLH
>TRBV27|TRBJ2-2
ASSLAPGLRTGELF
>TRBV24-1|TRBJ2-1
ATKPTSGPRRNEQF